These T cell receptor beta chains were read from a single sample in a study of OX40 agonist ivuxolimab in advanced cancers. The repertoire was sequenced with immunoSEQ multiplex PCR; TCRdb's copy has only in-frame clones and lacks some. The sample holds tens of thousands of clones, roughly 80% seen once. The source material was CD4+ or CD8+ T cells sorted from blood, sampled in a trial of the OX40 agonist ivuxolimab. These receptors all stem from an adult with an advanced solid tumor such as melanoma, head and neck, liver or kidney cancer. Each CDR3 is given with its conserved first and last residue. D genes are given only for firm matches. Some rows mark clone size as missing; the rest say once, few, many or name a class of expanded clone.

cdr3_aa: CASSQDYRDPRGNTIYF
cdr3_nt: TGCGCCAGCAGCCAAGATTACCGGGACCCGCGGGGAAACACCATATATTTT
v_call: TRBV4-3
j_call: TRBJ1-3
clone_size: NA
d_call: NA

cdr3_aa: CASSVGLAKETQYF
cdr3_nt: TGCGCCAGCAGCGTGGGACTAGCCAAAGAGACCCAGTACTTC
v_call: TRBV5-1
j_call: TRBJ2-5
clone_size: NA
d_call: TRBD2

cdr3_aa: CAISSQGMDEKLFF
cdr3_nt: TGTGCCATCAGTTCCCAGGGGATGGATGAAAAACTGTTTTTT
v_call: TRBV10-3
j_call: TRBJ1-4
clone_size: NA
d_call: NA

cdr3_aa: CASRTPGGADYGYTF
cdr3_nt: TGTGCCAGCAGAACCCCAGGGGGCGCGGACTATGGCTACACCTTC
v_call: TRBV6-5
j_call: TRBJ1-2
clone_size: NA
d_call: TRBD1

cdr3_aa: CASSRGEETQYF
cdr3_nt: TGTGCCAGCAGCAGGGGGGAAGAGACCCAGTACTTC
v_call: TRBV7-9
j_call: TRBJ2-5
clone_size: NA
d_call: NA

cdr3_aa: CASSYSTLDGRRAFF
cdr3_nt: TGTGCCAGCAGTTACTCGACTCTTGACGGACGCCGAGCTTTCTTT
v_call: TRBV6-5
j_call: TRBJ1-1
clone_size: once
d_call: NA

cdr3_aa: CASSVGTALGEQFF
cdr3_nt: TGCGCCAGCAGTGTAGGGACGGCCTTGGGGGAGCAGTTCTTC
v_call: TRBV10-1
j_call: TRBJ2-1
clone_size: NA
d_call: NA

cdr3_aa: CASSQGGSGNTIYF
cdr3_nt: TGTGCCAGCAGCCAAGGGGGGTCTGGAAACACCATATATTTT
v_call: TRBV6-1
j_call: TRBJ1-3
clone_size: NA
d_call: NA

cdr3_aa: CASSRGGNTDTQYF
cdr3_nt: TGCGCCAGCAGCCGGGGGGGAAACACAGATACGCAGTATTTT
v_call: TRBV4-3
j_call: TRBJ2-3
clone_size: NA
d_call: TRBD2

cdr3_aa: CASSKGRLEDTEAFF
cdr3_nt: TGTGCCAGCAGCAAGGGACGCCTCGAGGACACTGAAGCTTTCTTT
v_call: TRBV5-4
j_call: TRBJ1-1
clone_size: NA
d_call: NA

cdr3_aa: CASRSQGANTEAFF
cdr3_nt: TGTGCCAGCAGGTCACAGGGGGCGAACACTGAAGCTTTCTTT
v_call: TRBV6-5
j_call: TRBJ1-1
clone_size: few
d_call: TRBD1

cdr3_aa: CAINEQGNYYGYTF
cdr3_nt: TGTGCCATCAACGAACAGGGGAATTACTATGGCTACACCTTC
v_call: TRBV10-3
j_call: TRBJ1-2
clone_size: NA
d_call: TRBD1

cdr3_aa: CASSEVILPGGETQYF
cdr3_nt: TGTGCCAGCAGTGAAGTAATCCTCCCGGGGGGGGAGACCCAGTACTTC
v_call: TRBV6-1
j_call: TRBJ2-5
clone_size: NA
d_call: TRBD2

cdr3_aa: CASSKYTGELFF
cdr3_nt: TGTGCCAGCAGTAAATACACCGGGGAGCTGTTTTTT
v_call: TRBV6-1
j_call: TRBJ2-2
clone_size: few
d_call: NA

cdr3_aa: CASSELGGGRQYF
cdr3_nt: TGTGCCAGCAGTGAACTCGGGGGGGGGAGGCAGTACTTC
v_call: TRBV6-1
j_call: TRBJ2-7
clone_size: NA
d_call: TRBD2